The T cell receptor (beta chain) described here comes from a study of identical twins. V lost 3 bases and J 6 bases, leaving 15 bases between the germline ends. CDR1 and CDR2 (germline): SGHAT, FQDESV (reference sequence). This CDR3 is built from 14 residues. MiXCR, applied by TCRdb to the 5' RACE reads, yields one record per CDR3 protein. Found here are hundreds of thousands of distinct CDR3 sequences, more than 9% of them singletons; the top ten hold roughly 1.5%. Only a few counts were recorded for this clonotype. The sample was also linked to a second study, of yellow fever vaccine responses in identical twins. That work states: It has been reported that, in twins, the vaccine T cell response seemed partly convergent and partly personalized.

The sample comprised PBMCs. The clonotype originates from a woman aged 18-35 years in good health. The chain links TRBV11-1 to TRBJ2-7; D may be TRBD2 (6 bases). The DNA for the CDR3 is TGTGCCAGCAGCTTCGGGGGAAATTCGCTCGAGCAGTACGTC. This encodes CASSFGGNSLEQYV.